The rows below give T cell receptor beta chains drawn from one sample of a study of T cells after posttransplantation cyclophosphamide. Some clones are missing from TCRdb's copy, which holds only in-frame ones; the method was immunoSEQ multiplex PCR. The data show about 2,000 clones, over 55% seen once. This sample comprised PBMCs, obtained nearly 35 days after a stem cell transplant with posttransplant cyclophosphamide. Source of these receptors: a male patient aged 50 or older who received an allogeneic stem cell transplant from a related donor and was CMV-positive. Some T cells may be provided by the graft donor. Each CDR3 is given with its conserved first and last residue. A D gene is named only where the DNA matches it firmly. Clone size, where shown, is once, few, many, or a class for clones that have expanded.

d_call j_call v_call clone_size cdr3_nt cdr3_aa
. TRBJ2-7 TRBV28 . TGTGCCAGCAGCGCCTTATACAGGGATTTATCCTACGAGCAGTACTTC CASSALYRDLSYEQYF
TRBD1 TRBJ2-5 TRBV7-9 . TGTGCCAGCAGACGATCCACCGGGACAGGGCTGGAGACCCAGTACTTC CASRRSTGTGLETQYF
TRBD1 TRBJ1-3 TRBV11-3 . TGTGCCAGCCACAGGGGGGACCCAGGAAACACCATATATTTT CASHRGDPGNTIYF
TRBD1 TRBJ2-7 TRBV7-9 . TGTGCCAGCAGCTCGCCGGGACAGGGTGCGTACGAGCAGTACTTC CASSSPGQGAYEQYF
TRBD1 TRBJ2-7 TRBV27 few TGTGCCAGCAGCCTACTTTTAGGACAGGGGTTCGACGAGCAGTACTTC CASSLLLGQGFDEQYF
TRBD1 TRBJ1-4 TRBV6-5 few TGTGCCAGCAGTAGCTACCGGGACAGGGCTGAAAAACTGTTTTTT CASSSYRDRAEKLFF
. TRBJ2-2 TRBV5-1 . TGCGCCAGCAGCTTGGCCCTAGGGGTCAGGACCGGGGAGCTGTTTTTT CASSLALGVRTGELFF
. TRBJ2-1 TRBV5-1 . TGCGCCAGCAGCTTGGCCGGGGGAAATGAGCAGTTCTTC CASSLAGGNEQFF
. TRBJ2-7 TRBV6-6 . TGTGCCAGCGCGTTCTCCTACGAGCAGTACTTC CASAFSYEQYF
. TRBJ1-2 TRBV6-1 . TGTGCCAGCAGTGAAGCGGGCAGCCAGTATGGCTACACCTTC CASSEAGSQYGYTF
TRBD2 TRBJ2-3 TRBV15 . TGTGCCACCAGCAGAGAGGCGGGGGAAGATACGCAGTATTTT CATSREAGEDTQYF
. TRBJ2-7 TRBV2 once TGTGCCAGCAGTGAAGCGGGAGTCATGCACGAGCAGTACTTC CASSEAGVMHEQYF
. TRBJ1-2 TRBV4-1 . TGCGCCAGCAGCCAAGTAGATCTGGACGGAGGATTAGGCTATGGCTACACCTTC CASSQVDLDGGLGYGYTF
TRBD1 TRBJ1-6 TRBV7-8 once TGTGCCAGCAGCTTAGAAAGGACAGGGGGATACTGGGGTTCACCCCTCCACTTT CASSLERTGGYWGSPLHF
. TRBJ2-6 TRBV6-1 . TGTGCCAGCGCAGGGCCTGGGGCCAACGTCCTGACTTTC CASAGPGANVLTF
. TRBJ2-1 TRBV7-9 . TGTGCCAGCAGCTTAGGGGGCGGTGAGCAGTTCTTC CASSLGGGEQFF
TRBD1 TRBJ1-1 TRBV7-9 . TGTGCCAGCAGCTTAGGGGGGACAGGACCTTACACTGAAGCTTTCTTT CASSLGGTGPYTEAFF
TRBD1 TRBJ1-2 TRBV10-2 few TGCGCCAGCAGTCCTCAGGGGGCGGGGACTGGCTACACCTTC CASSPQGAGTGYTF
TRBD1 TRBJ2-7 TRBV19 . TGTGCCAGTAGTAGGGACAGTTCCTACGAGCAGTACTTC CASSRDSSYEQYF
TRBD1 TRBJ2-7 TRBV5-5 . TGTGCCAGCAGCTTGGGGGACAGCTCCTACGAGCAGTACTTC CASSLGDSSYEQYF
TRBD1 TRBJ2-2 TRBV4-3 . TGCGCCAGCAGCCAAGATCACGACAGGGCAACTCACCTTAACACCGGGGAGCTGTTTTTT CASSQDHDRATHLNTGELFF
TRBD1 TRBJ1-3 TRBV9 . TGTGCCAGCAGCGTAGGACAGGGCCCCGGAAACACCATATATTTT CASSVGQGPGNTIYF
TRBD1 TRBJ2-7 TRBV6-6 . TGTGCCAGCAGTCGGGACAGGGACGAGCAGTACTTC CASSRDRDEQYF
. TRBJ1-1 TRBV6-6 . TGTGCCAGCAGGAAAAATACAGATCTGAACACTGAAGCTTTCTTT CASRKNTDLNTEAFF
. TRBJ2-1 TRBV9 . TGTGCCAGCAGCGTAGGAGGGTGGAGCTCCTACAATGAGCAGTTCTTC CASSVGGWSSYNEQFF
TRBD1 TRBJ2-5 TRBV19 . TGTGCCAGTAGTACCCGGGACAGGGAAGAGACCCAGTACTTC CASSTRDREETQYF
. TRBJ1-4 TRBV11-2 large TGTGCCAGCAGCTTATTAGGGGGGGCGGGTGAAAAACTGTTTTTT CASSLLGGAGEKLFF
. TRBJ1-1 TRBV29-1 . TGCAGCGTTGCCGGACTCATGAACACTGAAGCTTTCTTT CSVAGLMNTEAFF
. TRBJ1-3 TRBV9 once TGTGCCAGCAGCGACACTAGCCTGTCTGGAAACACCATATATTTT CASSDTSLSGNTIYF
. TRBJ2-7 TRBV6-1 . TGTGCCAGCAGTGAAACAGTTAGCTCCTACGAGCAGTACTTC CASSETVSSYEQYF
. TRBJ2-7 TRBV19 . TGTGCCAGTAGGAAAGAATGGTCTAGGGGTGACTACGAGCAGTACTTC CASRKEWSRGDYEQYF
TRBD2 TRBJ2-1 TRBV19 . TGTGCCAGTAGTCCCCAACAGCGGGGGGGGTACAATGAGCAGTTCTTC CASSPQQRGGYNEQFF
. TRBJ2-6 TRBV7-9 . TGTGCCAGCAGCCAGGTTACCTCTGGGGCCAACGTCCTGACTTTC CASSQVTSGANVLTF
TRBD1 TRBJ2-7 TRBV18 . TGTGCCAGCTCACCGCAACCGGGACAGGAAAACGAGCAGTACTTC CASSPQPGQENEQYF
TRBD1 TRBJ1-1 TRBV19 . TGTGCCAGTAGTCCCGGACAGGGTAGCACTGAAGCTTTCTTT CASSPGQGSTEAFF
TRBD2 TRBJ2-7 TRBV4-1 . TGCGCCAGCAGCCAAGGACTAGCGGGAGATCAGGGGCAGTACTTC CASSQGLAGDQGQYF
. TRBJ2-1 TRBV4-1 . TGCGCCAGCAGCCCGGATCCGGGGTCTCTCGTGAATGAGCAGTTCTTC CASSPDPGSLVNEQFF
TRBD2 TRBJ2-3 TRBV5-4 . TGTGCCAGCAGCCAAACTAGCGGGAGGGCCACAGATACGCAGTATTTT CASSQTSGRATDTQYF
TRBD1 TRBJ2-7 TRBV6-6 . TGTGCCAGCAGTTACTCAAAGGGGGCGGGCTCCTACGAGCAGTACTTC CASSYSKGAGSYEQYF
. TRBJ1-6 TRBV7-2 few TGTGCCAGCCGAAGAGACAGAAATAATTCACCCCTCCACTTT CASRRDRNNSPLHF
TRBD1 TRBJ1-3 TRBV5-1 once TGCGCCAGCAGCGTGGGACAGATAAGCACCACCTCTGGAAACACCATATATTTT CASSVGQISTTSGNTIYF
TRBD1 TRBJ2-3 TRBV13 once TGTGCCAGCAGCCCAGGACAGGGGGCCCCAGATACGCAGTATTTT CASSPGQGAPDTQYF
. TRBJ1-3 TRBV11-2 . TGTGCCAGCAGCCGGGGTGACTCCTCTGGAAACACCATATATTTT CASSRGDSSGNTIYF
TRBD2 TRBJ2-5 TRBV9 . TGTGCCAGCAGCCCCAGGATAGCGGGACAAGAGACCCAGTACTTC CASSPRIAGQETQYF
TRBD2 TRBJ2-4 TRBV15 once TGTGCCACCAGCAGAGATTACTCTAGCGGGAGAGCCAAAAACATTCAGTACTTC CATSRDYSSGRAKNIQYF
TRBD1 TRBJ2-6 TRBV2 . TGTGCCAGCAGGGACAGGTCTGGGGCCAACGTCCTGACTTTC CASRDRSGANVLTF
. TRBJ2-5 TRBV6-5 . TGTGCCAGCAGCACCCCGACCGGGGGAGAGACCCAGTACTTC CASSTPTGGETQYF
. TRBJ1-2 TRBV9 few TGTGCCAGCAGCCCCCTCCTCCAGGGTCATGGCTACACCTTC CASSPLLQGHGYTF
. TRBJ2-7 TRBV7-9 . TGTGCCAGCAGCTTAGTTGGGCAGGGATACGAGCAGTACTTC CASSLVGQGYEQYF
TRBD2 TRBJ2-1 TRBV27 . TGTGCCAGCAGTTCGGGACTAGCCTACAATGAGCAGTTCTTC CASSSGLAYNEQFF
TRBD1 TRBJ1-2 TRBV5-1 . TGCGCCAGCGGCGTCGGACAGGTTACCAATGGCTACACCTTC CASGVGQVTNGYTF